This T cell receptor (beta chain) was sequenced in a study of Ad26.COV2.S vaccination and SARS-CoV-2 variants. The data were produced by immunoSEQ multiplex PCR, yet TCRdb's version contains in-frame clones alone and is incomplete. Altogether some 290,000 clones are present, over 80% being singletons, with the ten largest covering 2% to 2.5%. CDR3 length equals 15 residues. The V gene's germline CDR1 is SEHNR and CDR2 FQNEAQ (reference sequence). V lost 4 bases, J lost 0 bases, and 10 bases lay in between. Regarding treatment: some 20 received Ad26.COV2.S at low or high dose, single or two shots; 5 received placebo; per-sample allocation not given. The samples were gathered on day 63 after the first injection of vaccine or placebo.

This TCR was recovered from a person aged 18-60 years who received the Ad26.COV2.S COVID-19 vaccine or a placebo. The chain couples TRBV7-9 to TRBJ2-1; D is undetermined. This material consisted of peripheral blood, taken in a trial of Ad26.COV2.S vaccine versus placebo. The CDR3 sequence: CASSSLYSSYNEQFF. In DNA, the CDR3 is TGTGCCAGCAGCTCCCTCTACAGCTCCTACAATGAGCAGTTCTTC. Combining the CDR3 with reference TRBV7-9 and TRBJ2-1 gives the whole variable domain DTGVSQNPRHKITKRGQNVTFRCDPISEHNRLYWYRQTLGQGPEFLTYFQNEAQLEKSRLLSDRFSAERPKGSFSTLEIQRTEQGDSAMYLCASSSLYSSYNEQFFGPGTRLTVL.